This TCR beta chain came from a study of cytomegalovirus exposure and HLA in healthy donors. Overall study context: In terms of ancestry, the Caucasian-associated cluster contained 75% to 85% of the approximately 380 genotyped donors. The study's findings and limits: The records held CMV serostatus as the only immune exposure information. In an earlier analysis, most TCR beta V segments were productive about 87% or about 30% of the time.

Points on this clone: Its antigen is unknown.

This CDR3 spans 14 amino acids. Germline V gene data show CDR1 as SNHLY and CDR2 as FYNNEI. The V segment lost 3 bases and the J segment 4 bases; nucleotides outside the gene matches: 4. The PCR employed 60 Vbeta primers together with 13 Jbeta primers. Profiled with immunoSEQ multiplex PCR; TCRdb holds only in-frame clones, not every one. Counted here are some 220,000 clones, 78% occurring once; the ten biggest clones make up about 0.47%. V usage is TRBV2 and J usage is TRBJ1-2; 8 bases agree with TRBD1. This TCR derives from a boy aged 10-17 years in good health and CMV-seronegative. The sample was PBMCs. The CDR3 nucleotides are TGTGCCAGCAGTGACAGGGGGCGCGGCTATGGCTACACCTTC. It yields the protein CASSDRGRGYGYTF. The full variable domain, in which reference TRBV2 and TRBJ1-2 provide the parts outside the CDR3, is EPEVTQTPSHQVTQMGQEVILRCVPISNHLYFYWYRQILGQKVEFLVSFYNNEISEKSEIFDDQFSVERPDGSNFTLKIRSTKLEDSAMYFCASSDRGRGYGYTFGSGTRLTVV.